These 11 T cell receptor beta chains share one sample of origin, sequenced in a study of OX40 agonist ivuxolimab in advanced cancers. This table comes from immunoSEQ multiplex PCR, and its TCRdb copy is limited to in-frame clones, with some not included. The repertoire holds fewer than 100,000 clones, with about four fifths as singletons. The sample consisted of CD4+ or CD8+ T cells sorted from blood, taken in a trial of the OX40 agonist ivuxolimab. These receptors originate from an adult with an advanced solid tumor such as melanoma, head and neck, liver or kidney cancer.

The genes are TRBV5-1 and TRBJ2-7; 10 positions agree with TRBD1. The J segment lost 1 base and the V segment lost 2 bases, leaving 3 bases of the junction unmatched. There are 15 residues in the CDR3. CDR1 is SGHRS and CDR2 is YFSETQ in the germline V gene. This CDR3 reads CASSFGQGDSYEQYF. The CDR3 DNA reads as TGCGCCAGCAGCTTTGGACAGGGGGATTCCTACGAGCAGTACTTC.

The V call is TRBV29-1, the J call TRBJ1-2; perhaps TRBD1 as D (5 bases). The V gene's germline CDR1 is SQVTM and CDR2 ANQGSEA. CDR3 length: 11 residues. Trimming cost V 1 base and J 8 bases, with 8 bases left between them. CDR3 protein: CSVEGDLGYTF. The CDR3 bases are TGCAGCGTTGAAGGGGACCTGGGCTACACCTTC. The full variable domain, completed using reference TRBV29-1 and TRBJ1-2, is SAVISQKPSRDICQRGTSLTIQCQVDSQVTMMFWYRQQPGQSLTLIATANQGSEATYESGFVIDKFPISRPNLTFSTLTVSNMSPEDSSIYLCSVEGDLGYTFGSGTRLTVV.

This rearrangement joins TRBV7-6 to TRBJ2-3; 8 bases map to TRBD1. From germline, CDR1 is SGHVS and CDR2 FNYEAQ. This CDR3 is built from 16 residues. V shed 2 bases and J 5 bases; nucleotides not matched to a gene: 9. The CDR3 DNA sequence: TGTGCCAGCAGCTTAACACGTTCAGGGGGCCGAGATACGCAGTATTTT. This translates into CASSLTRSGGRDTQYF.

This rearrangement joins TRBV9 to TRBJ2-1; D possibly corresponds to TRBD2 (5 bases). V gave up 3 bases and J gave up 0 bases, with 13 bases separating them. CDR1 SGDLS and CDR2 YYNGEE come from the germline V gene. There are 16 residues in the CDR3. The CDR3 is CASSAGGQSSYNEQFF. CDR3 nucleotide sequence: TGTGCCAGCAGCGCCGGAGGTCAGAGCTCCTACAATGAGCAGTTCTTC.

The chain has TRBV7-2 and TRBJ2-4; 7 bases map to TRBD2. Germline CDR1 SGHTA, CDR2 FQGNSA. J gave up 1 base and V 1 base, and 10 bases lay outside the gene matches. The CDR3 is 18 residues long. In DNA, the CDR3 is TGTGCCAGCAGCTTAGTAGCCGGGAGGAGAGGGGCCAAAAACATTCAGTACTTC. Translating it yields CASSLVAGRRGAKNIQYF.

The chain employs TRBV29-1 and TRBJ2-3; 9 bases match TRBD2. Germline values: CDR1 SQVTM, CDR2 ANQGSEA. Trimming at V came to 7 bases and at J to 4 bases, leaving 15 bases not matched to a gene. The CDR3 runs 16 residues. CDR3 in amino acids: CSAGGGGSGRPDTQYF. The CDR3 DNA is TGCAGCGCCGGAGGGGGGGGTAGCGGGAGACCAGATACGCAGTATTTT.

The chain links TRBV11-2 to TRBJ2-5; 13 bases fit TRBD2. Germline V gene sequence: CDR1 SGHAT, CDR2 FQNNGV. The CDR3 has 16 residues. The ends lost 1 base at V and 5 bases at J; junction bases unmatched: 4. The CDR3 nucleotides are TGTGCCAGCAGCTTAGGAGGACTAGCGGGGGTGGAGACCCAGTACTTC. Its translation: CASSLGGLAGVETQYF.

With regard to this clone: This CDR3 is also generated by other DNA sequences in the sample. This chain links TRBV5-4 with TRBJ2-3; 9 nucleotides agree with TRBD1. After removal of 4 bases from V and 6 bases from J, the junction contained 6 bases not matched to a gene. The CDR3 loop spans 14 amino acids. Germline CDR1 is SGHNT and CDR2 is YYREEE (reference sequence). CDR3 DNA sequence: TGTGCCAGCAGCCCCCAGACAGGGGGGGATACGCAGTATTTT. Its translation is CASSPQTGGDTQYF.

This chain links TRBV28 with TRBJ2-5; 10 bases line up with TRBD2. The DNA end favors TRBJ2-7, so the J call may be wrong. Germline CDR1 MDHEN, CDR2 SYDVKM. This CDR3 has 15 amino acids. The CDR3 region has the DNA TGTGCCAGCAGTACCCGGACTAGCGGTAGCCACGAGCAGTACTTC. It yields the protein CASSTRTSGSHEQYF.

DNA of the CDR3: TGTGCCAGCTCACCAGGGACACCCGAGCAGTACTTC. Its protein is CASSPGTPEQYF. The chain has TRBV18 and TRBJ2-7, with D possibly matching TRBD1 (6 bases). CDR3 length: 12 residues. Germline V gene lookup returns CDR1 KGHSH and CDR2 LQKENI. Trimming left V 2 bases short and J 6 bases short, with 8 bases between.

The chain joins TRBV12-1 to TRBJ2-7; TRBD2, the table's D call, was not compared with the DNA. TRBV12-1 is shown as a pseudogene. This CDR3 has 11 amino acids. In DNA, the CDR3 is TGTGCCTTCCGTGCGGCCTACGAGCAGTACTTC. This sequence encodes CAFRAAYEQYF.